This TCR beta chain is drawn from a study of cytomegalovirus exposure and HLA in healthy donors. Across the whole study: Earlier, 95 million to 120 million unique TCR beta sequences were recovered from some 200 million T cells by an analysis.

PCR employed 60 Vbeta and 13 Jbeta primers. Repertoires were generated with immunoSEQ multiplex PCR, while TCRdb's copy carries only in-frame clones and drops some. Among over 200,000 clones listed, 82% were seen once. Germline values: CDR1 ENHRY, CDR2 SYGVKD. V lost 4 bases to trimming and J lost 7 bases; unmatched junction nucleotides: 12. The CDR3 extends over 16 amino acids. This chain links TRBV10-3 with TRBJ2-1; 8 positions agree with TRBD2. The receptor was derived from a woman in her forties in good health and CMV-seropositive. Sequencing was performed on PBMCs. CDR3 loop: CAISGGSGTSINEQFF. DNA of the CDR3: TGTGCCATCAGTGGTGGCAGCGGGACTAGTATAAATGAGCAGTTCTTC.